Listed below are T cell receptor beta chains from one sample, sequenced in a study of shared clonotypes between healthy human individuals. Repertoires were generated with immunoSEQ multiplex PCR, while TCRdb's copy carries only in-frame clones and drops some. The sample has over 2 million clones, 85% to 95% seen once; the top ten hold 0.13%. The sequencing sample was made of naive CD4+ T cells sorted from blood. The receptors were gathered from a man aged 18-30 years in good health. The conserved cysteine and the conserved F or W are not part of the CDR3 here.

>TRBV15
ATSRGGSYEQY
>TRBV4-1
ASSPHENPGQENSPLH
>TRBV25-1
ASSVPGTRENEQF
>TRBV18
ASSPDLYNEQF
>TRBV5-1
ASNTGSLNTEAF
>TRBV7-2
ASSLASGRRGTGELF
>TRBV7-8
ASSLRTSGSRDTQY
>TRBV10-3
AISDQENYGYT
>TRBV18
ASSLDGNTEAF
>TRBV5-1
ASSLDETEAF
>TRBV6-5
ASSWSRRGELF
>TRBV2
ASSRKQGTANEKLF
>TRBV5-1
ASSFTSTTDTQY
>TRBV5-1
ASSWPYEETQY
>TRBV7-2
ASGPETSTDTQY
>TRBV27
ASSSNKETQY
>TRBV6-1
ASSVFQYNEQF
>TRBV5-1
ASSLNDLENYGYT
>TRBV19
ASSREAGTDYGYT
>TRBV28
ASSPRWGYYGYT
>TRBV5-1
ASSADSSAPSSTDTQY
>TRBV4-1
ASSQNPSGRPSTDTQY
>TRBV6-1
ASSEISGIYGYT
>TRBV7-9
ASSPTLRLAGKTGELF
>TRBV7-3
ASSAQGDRPGANVLT
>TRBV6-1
ASRPGNEQY
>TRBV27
ASSLEGRYTQY
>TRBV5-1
ASSSAGPSYEQY
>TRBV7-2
ASSVRGKEQY
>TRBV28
ASKSPGRRGYT
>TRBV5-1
ASSQESGEKLF
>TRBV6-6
ASSYSIAGELF
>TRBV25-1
ASSITGAGTEAF
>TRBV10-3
AITPREGGLNEQY
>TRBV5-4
ASSNREENTEAF
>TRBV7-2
ASSLDAGATEAF
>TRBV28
ASSFSGDLLVHEQY
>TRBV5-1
ASSLSVAGEITDTQY
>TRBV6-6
ASRTTGGLSYEQY
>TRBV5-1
ASNIGTTDTQY
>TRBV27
ASSTGTSYPDTQY
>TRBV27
ASSLNDGLNTEAF
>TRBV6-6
ASSFGQANQPQH
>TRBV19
ASSSQSFTEAF
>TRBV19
ASSNRDRVYEQY
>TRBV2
ASTTRNTGELF
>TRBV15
ATTSVVVQGVTGELF
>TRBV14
ASSQETSWDRSNEQF
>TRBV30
ACAWNTEAF